Sequencing of this T cell receptor beta chain was carried out in a study of T cell repertoires in cytomegalovirus infection. Study at large: Both CMV infection and a matching HLA type were indicated by public TCR beta signatures.

The study, taken as a whole, reports: The cumulative frequency of public TCR beta families identified carriers of CMV plus the relevant HLA. HLA-C-restricted, CMV-specific TCR beta clonotypes were dominant ex vivo.

TCRdb redid the calling of the reads with MiXCR, one entry per CDR3 protein. The sample records roughly 280,000 distinct CDR3 sequences, roughly 21% being singletons. There are many counts of this clonotype. Its antigen is still unknown. The sample here was cultured PBMCs, taken from culture after CMV antigen stimulation. The receptor's source is a human donor in good health (CMV status not recorded). Some clones in this sample may be carry-over from other donors' samples.

In nucleotides, the CDR3 is TGTGCCAGCAGCCGAAACAGGGGAGCTAATTCACCCCTCCACTTT. Translated: CASSRNRGANSPLHF. The rearrangement links TRBV14 to TRBJ1-6; TRBD1 aligns across 7 bases. With V trimmed by 4 bases and J by 6 bases, 6 bases remained unmatched. Per the germline V gene, CDR1 is SGHDN and CDR2 is FVKESK. This CDR3 has 15 residues.